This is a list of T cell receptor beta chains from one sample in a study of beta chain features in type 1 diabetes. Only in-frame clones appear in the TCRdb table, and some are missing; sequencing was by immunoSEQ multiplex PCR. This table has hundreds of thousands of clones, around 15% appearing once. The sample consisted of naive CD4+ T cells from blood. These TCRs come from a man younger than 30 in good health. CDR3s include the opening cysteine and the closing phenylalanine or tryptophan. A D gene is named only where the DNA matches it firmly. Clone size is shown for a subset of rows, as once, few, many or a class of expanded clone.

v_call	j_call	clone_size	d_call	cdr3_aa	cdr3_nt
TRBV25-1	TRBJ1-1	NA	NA	CASSEYFSGGAFF	TGTGCCAGCAGTGAATATTTCTCGGGGGGAGCTTTCTTT
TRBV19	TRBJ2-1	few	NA	CASYFHYYVDEQFF	TGTGCCAGTTACTTCCACTATTATGTCGATGAGCAGTTCTTC
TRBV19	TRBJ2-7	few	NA	CASTGTYEQYF	TGTGCCAGTACCGGGACCTACGAGCAGTACTTC
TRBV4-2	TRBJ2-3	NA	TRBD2	CASSQEGRLAGGSDTQYF	TGTGCCAGCAGCCAAGAGGGAAGGCTAGCGGGGGGGTCAGATACGCAGTATTTT
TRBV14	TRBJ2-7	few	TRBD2	CASSPGLAGPFEQYF	TGTGCCAGCAGCCCGGGACTAGCGGGACCTTTCGAGCAGTACTTC
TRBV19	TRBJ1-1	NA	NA	CASSAQGLNTEAFF	TGTGCCAGTAGTGCTCAGGGGCTGAACACTGAAGCTTTCTTT
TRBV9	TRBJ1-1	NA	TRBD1	CASSSAAGGMGTEAFF	TGTGCCAGCAGCTCCGCGGCAGGGGGCATGGGGACTGAAGCTTTCTTT
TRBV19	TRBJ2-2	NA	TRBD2	CASRSSGTKLTGELFF	TGTGCGAGTAGATCTTCCGGGACTAAACTCACCGGGGAGCTGTTTTTT
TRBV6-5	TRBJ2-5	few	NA	CASSYSGRLQETQYF	TGTGCCAGCAGTTACTCGGGCAGACTCCAAGAGACCCAGTACTTC
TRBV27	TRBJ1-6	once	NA	CASSLYRGARYSPLHF	TGTGCCAGCAGTTTATACCGCGGGGCGAGGTATTCACCCCTCCACTTT
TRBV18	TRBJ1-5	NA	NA	CASSPGDQPQHF	TGTGCCAGCTCACCTGGAGATCAGCCCCAGCATTTT
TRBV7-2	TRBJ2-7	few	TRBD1	CASRGIQGNEQYF	TGTGCCAGCAGGGGGATACAGGGGAACGAGCAGTACTTC
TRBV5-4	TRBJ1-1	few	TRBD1	CASSTTGGAEAFF	TGTGCCAGCAGCACGACAGGGGGGGCTGAAGCTTTCTTT
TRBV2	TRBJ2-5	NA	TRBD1	CASIGTGGYQETQYF	TGTGCCAGCATCGGGACAGGGGGGTACCAAGAGACCCAGTACTTC
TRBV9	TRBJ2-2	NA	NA	CASSVGHANTGELFF	TGTGCCAGCAGCGTAGGACACGCGAACACCGGGGAGCTGTTTTTT
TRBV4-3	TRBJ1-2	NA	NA	CASSPYTGPLEDYGYTF	TGCGCCAGCAGCCCCTATACGGGACCCCTGGAGGACTATGGCTACACCTTC
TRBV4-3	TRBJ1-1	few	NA	CASSQEGDTEAFF	TGCGCCAGCAGCCAAGAAGGGGACACTGAAGCTTTCTTT
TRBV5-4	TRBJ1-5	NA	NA	CASSLGTPGGNQPQHF	TGTGCCAGCAGCCTTGGAACACCGGGAGGCAATCAGCCCCAGCATTTT
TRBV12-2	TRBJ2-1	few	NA	CASRPQRDSYNEQFF	TGTGCAAGTCGCCCACAGCGGGACTCCTACAATGAGCAGTTCTTC
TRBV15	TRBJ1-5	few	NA	CATSRDPGSGQPQHF	TGTGCCACCAGCAGAGATCCAGGGTCAGGGCAGCCCCAGCATTTT
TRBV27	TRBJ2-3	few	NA	CASSSLDTQYF	TGTGCCAGCAGTTCCCTGGATACGCAGTATTTT
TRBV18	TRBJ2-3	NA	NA	CASSEQGSDTQYF	TGTGCCAGCTCAGAACAGGGCTCAGATACGCAGTATTTT
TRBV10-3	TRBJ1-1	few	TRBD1	CAILGTGNTEAFF	TGTGCCATCCTTGGGACAGGGAACACTGAAGCTTTCTTT
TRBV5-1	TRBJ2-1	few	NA	CASSLEGPTSYNEQFF	TGCGCCAGCAGCTTGGAGGGGCCCACCTCCTACAATGAGCAGTTCTTC
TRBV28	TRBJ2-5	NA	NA	CASSPSDGQETQYF	TGTGCCAGCAGTCCATCGGATGGGCAAGAGACCCAGTACTTC
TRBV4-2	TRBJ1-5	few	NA	CASSQVKGLGNQPQHF	TGTGCCAGCAGCCAAGTGAAGGGGCTGGGCAATCAGCCCCAGCATTTT
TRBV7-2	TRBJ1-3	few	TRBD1	CASSLAAGGGYRSGNTIYF	TGTGCCAGCAGCTTAGCAGCAGGGGGCGGGTATCGCTCTGGAAACACCATATATTTT
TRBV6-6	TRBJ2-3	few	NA	CASEVPASTDTQYF	TGTGCCAGCGAGGTACCAGCCTCCACAGATACGCAGTATTTT
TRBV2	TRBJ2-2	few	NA	CAVSPGRLNTGELFF	TGTGCCGTTTCACCGGGACGGTTGAACACCGGGGAGCTGTTTTTT
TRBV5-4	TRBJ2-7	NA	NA	CASSLKSSSSYEQYF	TGTGCCAGCAGCTTGAAGTCTAGCAGCAGCTACGAGCAGTACTTC
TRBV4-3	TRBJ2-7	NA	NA	CASSHTTVPFPYEQYF	TGCGCCAGCAGCCATACGACAGTCCCGTTCCCCTACGAGCAGTACTTC
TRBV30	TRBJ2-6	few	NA	CAWRESTSGANVLTF	TGTGCCTGGAGGGAAAGTACGTCTGGGGCCAACGTCCTGACTTTC
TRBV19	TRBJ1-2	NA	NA	CASSMLGSNYGYTF	TGTGCCAGTAGTATGCTGGGATCTAACTATGGCTACACCTTC
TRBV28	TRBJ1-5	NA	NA	CASCRSLNQPQHF	TGTGCCAGCTGCAGGAGCCTCAATCAGCCCCAGCATTTT
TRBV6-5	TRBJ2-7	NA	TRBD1	CASSYSDRLAYEQYF	TGTGCCAGCAGTTACTCGGACAGGTTGGCGTACGAGCAGTACTTC
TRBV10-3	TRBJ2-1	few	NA	CAISEFFGQRALF	TGTGCCATCAGTGAGTTCTTCGGCCAGCGGGCCCTCTTC
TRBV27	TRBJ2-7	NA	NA	CASSLSGRAGEQYF	TGTGCCAGCAGTTTATCGGGAAGGGCGGGCGAGCAGTACTTC
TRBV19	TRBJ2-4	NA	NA	CASSIALQGRRNIQYF	TGTGCCAGTAGTATAGCTCTCCAGGGAAGAAGGAACATTCAGTACTTC
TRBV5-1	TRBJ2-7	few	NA	CASSLDRPHEQYF	TGCGCCAGCAGCTTAGACAGGCCCCACGAGCAGTACTTC
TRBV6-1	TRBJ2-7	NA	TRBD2	CASRAGLAGADEQYF	TGTGCCAGCAGGGCGGGACTAGCGGGGGCGGACGAGCAGTACTTC
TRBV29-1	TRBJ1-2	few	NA	CSVEETEVSSGYTF	TGCAGCGTTGAAGAAACCGAGGTTTCGTCAGGCTACACCTTC
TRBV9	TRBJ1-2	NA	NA	CASSVGRPNYGYTF	TGTGCCAGCAGCGTAGGGAGGCCTAACTATGGCTACACCTTC
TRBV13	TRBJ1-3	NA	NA	CASTADPQISGNTIYF	TGTGCCAGCACTGCCGACCCTCAAATCTCTGGAAACACCATATATTTT
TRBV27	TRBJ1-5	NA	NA	CASSLLGDQPQHF	TGTGCCAGCAGTTTGCTGGGTGATCAGCCCCAGCATTTT
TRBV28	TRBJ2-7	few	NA	CASALAGTLEQYF	TGTGCCAGCGCGCTAGCCGGGACCCTGGAGCAGTACTTC
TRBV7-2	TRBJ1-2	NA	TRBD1	CASSTRTGANYGYTF	TGTGCCAGCAGCACCCGGACAGGAGCTAACTATGGCTACACCTTC
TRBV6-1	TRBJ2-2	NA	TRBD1	CASSGQGAGELFF	TGTGCCAGCAGTGGACAGGGAGCCGGGGAGCTGTTTTTT
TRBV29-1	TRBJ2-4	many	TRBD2	CSASGTGNIQYF	TGCAGCGCTAGCGGGACTGGAAACATTCAGTACTTC
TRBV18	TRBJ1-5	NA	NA	CASSLDAGGKNQPQHF	TGTGCCAGCTCACTGGATGCCGGGGGCAAAAACCAGCCCCAGCATTTT
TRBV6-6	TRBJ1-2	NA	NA	CASSFPTVNYGYTF	TGTGCCAGCAGTTTCCCGACAGTTAACTATGGCTACACCTTC
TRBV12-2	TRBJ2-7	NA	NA	CASRVIRLISGSSYEQYF	TGTGCAAGTCGCGTAATACGGTTAATCTCAGGGAGCTCCTACGAGCAGTACTTC
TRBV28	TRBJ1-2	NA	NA	CASSLLGYGYTF	TGTGCCAGCAGTTTACTAGGGTATGGCTACACCTTC